The present entry profiles one T cell receptor (beta chain) with its context. These data come from a study of T cell changes during pregnancy in multiple sclerosis. Measured with immunoSEQ multiplex PCR; TCRdb has only the in-frame clones, and not every one. The data contain about 89,000 clones, approximately 94% of them seen just once; the ten biggest clones take up about 0.78%. Trimming removed 4 bases from V and 3 bases from J, with 7 bases in between. The germline gives CDR1 MNHNS, CDR2 SASEGT. This CDR3 spans 13 amino acids. The rearrangement joins TRBV6-1 to TRBJ1-5; D call uncertain. Source: peripheral blood, taken in the third trimester of pregnancy. The sequence was obtained from a female donor with multiple sclerosis, enrolled in a pregnancy study. Here the CDR3 DNA reads TGTGCCAGCAGTGTTAGCCTCAATCAGCCCCAGCATTTT. It specifies CASSVSLNQPQHF.